A selection of T cell receptor beta chains follows, all from one sample in a study of blood T cell repertoires in COVID-19. The assay was immunoSEQ multiplex PCR, and TCRdb's table has in-frame clones only and misses some. The sample yields 200,000 or so clones, roughly nine tenths seen once. The sequenced sample was peripheral blood. The receptors were sampled from a man in his sixties or seventies with active or convalescent COVID-19. The CDR3 runs from the conserved cysteine through the conserved F or W. The order of the fields is clone size, V gene, D gene, J gene, CDR3 DNA, CDR3 protein. The D gene is left open where the match is weak. Not all rows give a size; the values are once, few, many and, for expanded clones, a class.

.	TRBV6-5	TRBD1	TRBJ1-5	TGTGCCAGCAGTCGGACAGGGGGCATCGCCCAGCATTTT	CASSRTGGIAQHF
.	TRBV6-5	.	TRBJ2-3	TGTGCCAGCAGTTACGGGTCTAGTAGTTCCCCAGATACGCAGTATTTT	CASSYGSSSSPDTQYF
.	TRBV9	.	TRBJ2-5	TGTGCCAGCACCAAGGATCACAGGCGGGAGACCCAGTACTTC	CASTKDHRRETQYF
.	TRBV5-1	.	TRBJ2-5	TGCGCCAGCAGCTTGGAACAGGGTGCCCAGTACTTC	CASSLEQGAQYF
.	TRBV7-2	.	TRBJ2-5	TGTGCCAGCAGCTTAAATCCAGGGTCAAGAAAAGGGACCCAGTACTTC	CASSLNPGSRKGTQYF
.	TRBV6-1	.	TRBJ1-1	TGTGCCAGCAGTGAGGTTAGTAACACTGAAGCTTTCTTT	CASSEVSNTEAFF
.	TRBV6-6	.	TRBJ2-2	TGTGCCAGCAGTCCTCACACCGGGGAGCTGTTTTTT	CASSPHTGELFF
.	TRBV28	.	TRBJ2-1	TGTGCCAGCAGTTTTTGGGGGAGTGGGACATACAATGAGCAGTTCTTC	CASSFWGSGTYNEQFF
.	TRBV28	.	TRBJ2-4	TGTGCCAGCAGTTTAGGTTCGTTCGGCCAGGAAAACATTCAGTACTTC	CASSLGSFGQENIQYF
.	TRBV9	.	TRBJ2-3	TGTGCCAGCAGCGTAGTGGGTAGCGGAGGAAGTAGCACAGATACGCAGTATTTT	CASSVVGSGGSSTDTQYF
.	TRBV6-5	TRBD1	TRBJ2-5	TGTGCCAGCAGACTACAGGGGTACCAAGAGACCCAGTACTTC	CASRLQGYQETQYF
few	TRBV5-5	.	TRBJ2-2	TGTGCCAGCCGACCAGGACAGAGCACCGGGGAGCTGTTTTTT	CASRPGQSTGELFF
.	TRBV24-1	.	TRBJ2-7	TGTGCCACCAGTAGAGGGAAGAGCTCCTACGAGCAGTACTTC	CATSRGKSSYEQYF
.	TRBV28	TRBD1	TRBJ2-3	TGTGCCAGCAGTTTATCGAGGTGGACAGGGCGGCCAGATACGCAGTATTTT	CASSLSRWTGRPDTQYF
.	TRBV5-1	TRBD1	TRBJ2-3	TGCGCCAGCAGCATTGGACAGGGGAGCACAGATACGCAGTATTTT	CASSIGQGSTDTQYF
.	TRBV4-1	.	TRBJ2-2	TGCGCCAGCAGCCAAGATTGGGCAGGGGTCACCGGGGAGCTGTTTTTT	CASSQDWAGVTGELFF
.	TRBV11-2	.	TRBJ1-1	TGTGCCAGCAGCTTAGGTCCAGGAAACACTGAAGCTTTCTTT	CASSLGPGNTEAFF
.	TRBV11-2	.	TRBJ2-7	TGTGCCAGCAGCTTAGATTATTCCTACGAGCAGTACTTC	CASSLDYSYEQYF
once	TRBV10-3	.	TRBJ2-5	TGTGCCATCAGTGAGTCCAGGGGCAGGGAGACCCAGTACTTC	CAISESRGRETQYF
once	TRBV10-3	.	TRBJ1-5	TGTGCCATCGGTGGGTTTGGAGGGAATCAGCCCCAGCATTTT	CAIGGFGGNQPQHF
.	TRBV19	TRBD1	TRBJ2-2	TGTGCCAGTAGAAGCAAGACAGGGGGCTTCGGGGAGCTGTTTTTT	CASRSKTGGFGELFF
once	TRBV5-1	.	TRBJ1-2	TGCGCCAGCAGCTTGGATGGACACCCTGGTGGCTACACCTTC	CASSLDGHPGGYTF
.	TRBV5-5	TRBD2	TRBJ2-5	TGTGCCAGCAGCCCGGGGACTAGCGGAGAGACCCAGTACTTC	CASSPGTSGETQYF
.	TRBV9	.	TRBJ1-4	TGTGCCAGCAGCGCTGCCGGGACTGCTGAAAAACTGTTTTTT	CASSAAGTAEKLFF
.	TRBV6-5	.	TRBJ1-1	TGTGCCAGCAGTTACAGGGGCGGGAACACTGAAGCTTTCTTT	CASSYRGGNTEAFF
.	TRBV6-6	.	TRBJ1-6	TGTGCCAGCAGAAACACAGGGTATAATTCACCCCTCCACTTT	CASRNTGYNSPLHF